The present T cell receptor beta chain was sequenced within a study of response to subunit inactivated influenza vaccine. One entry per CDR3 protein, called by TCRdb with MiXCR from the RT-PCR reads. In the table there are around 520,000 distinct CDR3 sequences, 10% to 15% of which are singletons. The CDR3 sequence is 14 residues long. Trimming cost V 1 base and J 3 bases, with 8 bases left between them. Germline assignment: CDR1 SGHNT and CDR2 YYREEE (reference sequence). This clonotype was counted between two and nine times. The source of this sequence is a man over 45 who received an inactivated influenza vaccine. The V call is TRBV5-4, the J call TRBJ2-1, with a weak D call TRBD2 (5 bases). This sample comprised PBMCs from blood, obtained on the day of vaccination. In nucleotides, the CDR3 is TGTGCCAGCAGCTTGAACCGGGACTACAATGAGCAGTTCTTC. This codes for CASSLNRDYNEQFF.